What follows is one TCR beta chain and its context. Its cognate antigen is unknown. These data come from a study of radiation and T cells in renal cell carcinoma. In the study overall: Nephrectomy followed 15 Gy stereotactic body radiation by 4 weeks. Study conclusions and caveats: From baseline, blood top tumor clonotypes peaked at 2 weeks post-radiation.

Clones were sequenced by immunoSEQ multiplex PCR, and TCRdb holds only the in-frame ones, with some missing. In the table there are 150,000 or so clones, about 88% of which are singletons. This CDR3 spans 16 amino acids. With V trimmed by 5 bases and J by 1 base, 6 bases remained unmatched. Germline lookup yields CDR1 SEHNR and CDR2 FQNEAQ (reference sequence). The time point here: baseline pretreatment blood. The treatment: 15 Gy SBRT to primary tumor, nephrectomy 4 weeks later. After SBRT, blood was collected at 2 and 4 weeks, plus baseline. The source is a woman aged 70-85 years with renal cell carcinoma. Sample: blood, taken from a patient whose treatment included radiotherapy and nephrectomy. V gene TRBV7-9 combines with J gene TRBJ2-2; 8 bases are a match to TRBD1. As DNA, the CDR3 is TGTGCCAGCAGCCTTGGTGGACAGGGGAACACCGGGGAGCTGTTTTTT. It is translated as CASSLGGQGNTGELFF.